The next 10 T cell receptor beta chains were all read from a single sample in a study of cytomegalovirus exposure and HLA in healthy donors. Method: immunoSEQ multiplex PCR; TCRdb's copy keeps in-frame clones and lacks some. The sample has approximately 190,000 clones, approximately 84% seen once. The sequenced sample consisted of PBMCs. These receptors came from a young man in good health and CMV-seropositive.

The chain has TRBV6-1 and TRBJ2-7; D remains ambiguous. Trimming left V 7 bases short and J 0 bases short, with 7 bases between. Per the germline V gene, CDR1 is MNHNS and CDR2 is SASEGT. CDR3 length equals 12 residues. In DNA, the CDR3 is TGTGCCAGCATGCTCAGCTCCTACGAGCAGTACTTC. It codes for CASMLSSYEQYF.

The chain uses TRBV4-3 and TRBJ2-7, with TRBD2 identical over 12 bases. With V trimmed by 6 bases and J by 0 bases, 18 bases remained unmatched. From germline, CDR1 is LGHNA and CDR2 YSLEER. The CDR3 covers 20 residues. Written as DNA, the CDR3 is TGCGCCAGCAGATCAGTTCTTCGACTAGCGGGAGTCTTTACCTCCTACGAGCAGTACTTC. Amino acid sequence: CASRSVLRLAGVFTSYEQYF.

The V and J genes are TRBV7-8 and TRBJ1-3, with TRBD1 identical over 7 bases. Per germline, CDR1 SGHVS and CDR2 FQNEAQ. Unmatched junction bases numbered 6, after V lost 5 bases and J lost 2 bases. The CDR3 is 15 amino acids. CDR3 nucleotides: TGTGCCAGCAGCCGCGGACAGGCCCCTGGAAACACCATATATTTT. Protein product: CASSRGQAPGNTIYF.

This clone was seen a few times. The V call is TRBV5-5, the J call TRBJ1-2; 8 nucleotides agree with TRBD1. The CDR3 totals 15 residues. With 4 bases clipped from V and 3 bases from J, the junction kept 8 bases outside the gene matches. Germline V CDR1 and CDR2: SGHKS, YYEKEE (reference sequence). The CDR3 here is CASSTGQGGDYGYTF. The CDR3, as DNA: TGTGCCAGCAGCACCGGACAGGGAGGCGACTATGGCTACACCTTC.

This clone was seen a single time. The V and J genes are TRBV4-2 and TRBJ2-7, with 11 bases aligning to TRBD2. The CDR3 length is 14 residues. Germline V gene data show CDR1 as LGHNA and CDR2 as YNFKEQ. Losses at the gene ends were 1 base for V and 4 bases for J; bases not matched to a gene: 0. CDR3 bases: TGTGCCAGCAGCCAAGGACTAGCGGGGTACGAGCAGTACTTC. Protein product: CASSQGLAGYEQYF.

Note on this clone: One end of the junction does not line up with germline, which may come from a read error. This sequence joins TRBV28 and TRBJ2-7; the match to TRBD1 covers 7 bases. The CDR3 spans 13 residues. Per germline, CDR1 MDHEN and CDR2 SYDVKM. As DNA, the CDR3 is TGTGCCAGCAGTTTGGAGTCAGGGAGACAGGGTAACTTC. The encoded protein is CASSLESGRQGNF.

The CDR3 loop reads CASSLAGELFF. As DNA, the CDR3 is TGCGCCAGCAGCTTGGCGGGGGAACTGTTTTTT. The V gene is TRBV5-1, the J gene TRBJ1-4, with a possible D match to TRBD1 (5 bases). Looked up from germline, CDR1 is SGHRS and CDR2 is YFSETQ. The CDR3 covers 11 residues. V gave up 0 bases and J gave up 12 bases, with 6 bases separating them.

In this sample, this clone turned up a few times. The CDR3 nucleotides read TGTGCCAGTAGTCTTCGGACAGGGTTGAACACTGAAGCTTTCTTT. It yields the protein CASSLRTGLNTEAFF. This chain links TRBV19 with TRBJ1-1; 8 bases agree with TRBD1. CDR3 length: 15 amino acids. Per the germline V gene, CDR1 is LNHDA and CDR2 is SQIVND (reference sequence). V lost 5 bases and J lost 0; bases outside the gene matches: 5.

This rearrangement joins TRBV19 to TRBJ1-2; 7 nucleotides align to TRBD1. Germline V gives CDR1 LNHDA, CDR2 SQIVND (reference sequence). Losses at the gene ends were 7 bases for V and 4 bases for J; bases not matched to a gene: 9. The CDR3 spans 14 residues. The CDR3 here is CASMPGQVFYGYTF. The CDR3 nucleotides read TGTGCCAGTATGCCCGGACAGGTTTTCTATGGCTACACCTTC.

The CDR3 is CATQNGGGNIQYF. CDR3 DNA sequence: TGTGCCACCCAAAATGGGGGCGGAAACATTCAGTACTTC. The gene calls are TRBV13 and TRBJ2-4, with a possible D match to TRBD1 (6 bases). Deletions cut 10 bases from V and 6 bases from J, with 16 bases between. Germline V gene sequence: CDR1 PRHDT, CDR2 FYEKMQ (reference sequence). CDR3 length: 13 amino acids.